The source of this TCR beta chain is a study of blood T cell repertoires in COVID-19. At the level of the study: The cDNA or gDNA used as material had been derived from T cells, B-cell-depleted T cells, or PBMCs.

This CDR3 comprises 16 residues. Germline values: CDR1 LNHNV, CDR2 YYDKDF (reference sequence). The ends were cut back, 1 base at V and 0 bases at J, with 10 bases in the middle. Generated by immunoSEQ multiplex PCR, the TCRdb table keeps only in-frame clones and is missing some. The sample consists of roughly 250,000 clones, approximately 91% of them appearing once. The chain has TRBV15 and TRBJ2-1, with D possibly matching TRBD2 (6 bases). The source is a woman in her forties with acute COVID-19. Sequenced sample: PBMCs or T cells enriched from blood (not recorded which). The DNA of the CDR3 is TGTGCCACCAGCAGAGGATTCGGGAGCTCCTACAATGAGCAGTTCTTC. This codes for CATSRGFGSSYNEQFF.